This T cell receptor (beta chain) appears in the sequencing data of a study of ipilimumab plus nivolumab after autologous stem cell transplantation. Findings of the study overall: The authors say TCR, Treg and microbiome findings warrant further study.

A remark on this clone: The antigen remains unidentified. At one end the junction does not follow the germline gene, possibly because of a read error. The same CDR3 also results from other DNA sequences found in this sample.

This table comes from immunoSEQ multiplex PCR, and its TCRdb copy is limited to in-frame clones, with some not included. The sample has 43,000 or so clones, about 88% seen once. The germline CDR1 and CDR2 sequences are SQVTM and ANQGSEA. This CDR3 is 13 amino acids long. The chain is built from TRBV29-1 and TRBJ1-1, with D uncertain. The input for sequencing was PBMCs, taken in a trial of ipilimumab plus nivolumab as post-transplant consolidation. The receptor's source is a male donor with multiple myeloma. The CDR3 sequence is CSVVGDVNTEAFF. The DNA of the CDR3 is TGCAGCGTTGTTGGGGATGTTAACACCGAAGCTTTCTTT. Looking up the rest from reference TRBV29-1 and TRBJ1-1 gives the full variable domain: SAVISQKPSRDICQRGTSLTIQCQVDSQVTMMFWYRQQPGQSLTLIATANQGSEATYESGFVIDKFPISRPNLTFSTLTVSNMSPEDSSIYLCSVVGDVNTEAFFGQGTRLTVV.